Below are 10 T cell receptor beta chains sequenced from a single sample in a study of blood T cell repertoires in COVID-19. The repertoire was sequenced with immunoSEQ multiplex PCR; TCRdb's copy has only in-frame clones and lacks some. The sample yields over 100,000 clones, 80% to 90% seen once. Material for sequencing was peripheral blood. Receptors originate from a man aged 40-49 years with acute or convalescent COVID-19.

This chain links TRBV28 with TRBJ2-1, with 10 bases lining up with TRBD2. V lost 5 bases to trimming and J lost 3 bases; unmatched junction nucleotides: 10. This CDR3 has 17 residues. CDR1 is MDHEN and CDR2 is SYDVKM in the germline V gene. This CDR3 reads CASSPVTSGPIYNEQFF. Written as DNA, the CDR3 is TGTGCCAGCAGTCCCGTGACTAGCGGGCCAATCTACAATGAGCAGTTCTTC.

This chain connects TRBV2 to TRBJ1-6, with a weak D call TRBD1 (5 bases). Trimming took 5 bases from V and 7 from J, leaving 9 bases between them. The CDR3 covers 13 residues. Germline-derived CDR1 and CDR2 are SNHLY and FYNNEI. CDR3 in amino acids: CASSRDWNSPLHF. In DNA form, the CDR3 reads TGTGCCAGCAGTCGGGACTGGAATTCACCCCTCCACTTT.

This chain links TRBV24-1 with TRBJ2-1; perhaps TRBD1 as D (5 bases). CDR1 is KGHDR, CDR2 SFDVKD, per germline. The CDR3 is 14 residues long. Trimming removed 3 bases from V and 8 bases from J, with 13 bases in between. The DNA of the CDR3 is TGTGCCACCAGTGATCGGGTCCAGGGCCATGAGCAGTTCTTC. It encodes CATSDRVQGHEQFF.

The V and J genes are TRBV7-9 and TRBJ2-7; no definite D call. The CDR3 contains 15 residues. CDR1 is SEHNR and CDR2 is FQNEAQ in the germline V gene (reference sequence). V lost 5 bases, J lost 3 bases, and 17 bases lay in between. The DNA for the CDR3 is TGTGCCAGCAGCGGAGACGAACCGTCACACTACGAGCAGTACTTC. It encodes CASSGDEPSHYEQYF.

J is TRBJ2-1 and V is TRBV10-2; 14 positions match TRBD2. Per the germline V gene, CDR1 is WSHSY and CDR2 is SAAADI. The CDR3 sequence is 15 residues long. Trimming cost V 7 bases and J 8 bases; bases outside gene matches: 7. This CDR3 reads CASITTSGRADEQFF. The CDR3 DNA is TGCGCCAGCATCACGACTAGCGGGAGGGCCGATGAGCAGTTCTTC.

The table lists this clone with a few counts. The rearrangement links TRBV14 to TRBJ2-7, with a weak D call TRBD2 (5 bases). Trimming took 4 bases from V and 1 from J, leaving 17 bases between them. Germline loops: CDR1 SGHDN, CDR2 FVKESK. CDR3 length equals 16 residues. This CDR3 is CASSPTRGLVSYEQYF. DNA of the CDR3: TGTGCCAGCAGCCCGACCCGAGGACTTGTTTCCTACGAGCAGTACTTC.

The chain employs TRBV6-5 and TRBJ2-1; D gene unclear. This CDR3 has 16 residues. Germline V gene sequence: CDR1 MNHEY, CDR2 SVGAGI. V dropped 0 bases and J dropped 0 bases, with 9 bases sitting between them. The CDR3 nucleotides read TGTGCCAGCAGTTACTCGATCTCCAGCTCCTACAATGAGCAGTTCTTC. Its translation is CASSYSISSSYNEQFF.

With regard to this clone: At one of its ends the junction is not consistent with the germline gene, which may arise from a read error. The chain uses TRBV7-7 and TRBJ1-1, with D possibly matching TRBD1 (5 bases). This CDR3 is built from 13 residues. Germline V gene lookup returns CDR1 SSHAT and CDR2 FNYEAQ (reference sequence). The CDR3 here is CASTDGGAGEAFF. The DNA of the CDR3 is TGTGCTAGCACCGATGGAGGGGCTGGTGAAGCTTTCTTT.

The chain carries TRBV5-4 and TRBJ2-7; 10 bases align to TRBD1. The CDR3 consists of 15 residues. J gave up 2 bases and V 3 bases, and 5 bases lay outside the gene matches. From germline, CDR1 is SGHNT and CDR2 YYREEE (reference sequence). CDR3 in DNA: TGTGCCAGCAGCTCTAGGGACAGGGGCGCCTACGAGCAGTACTTC. Translation: CASSSRDRGAYEQYF.

The J gene is TRBJ2-2, the V gene TRBV7-2, with D perhaps matching TRBD2 (7 bases). The CDR3 has 14 residues. The V end lost 1 base, the J end lost 9 bases, and 12 bases lay between the germline ends. Germline assignment: CDR1 SGHTA and CDR2 FQGNSA. CDR3 loop: CASSLGPGGRELFF. In nucleotides, the CDR3 is TGTGCCAGCAGCTTAGGGCCGGGGGGCAGGGAGCTGTTTTTT.